Each of the 32 T cell receptor beta chains below was sequenced from the same sample in a study of T cell responses to AZD1222 COVID-19 vaccine. Assay: immunoSEQ multiplex PCR; the TCRdb copy retains only in-frame clones and omits some. This sample has fewer than 110,000 clones, with roughly 90% found just once. The input for sequencing was peripheral blood, taken 28 days after the second AZD1222 dose. The receptors stem from an adult who received the AZD1222 COVID-19 vaccine.

The rearrangement uses TRBV14 and TRBJ2-5; 10 bases are shared with TRBD2. The CDR3 length is 15 residues. V shed 5 bases and J 5 bases; nucleotides not matched to a gene: 8. Germline V gives CDR1 SGHDN, CDR2 FVKESK. The CDR3 nucleotides are TGTGCCAGCAGCGCGGGACTAGCGTTCCGCGAGACCCAGTACTTC. Protein product: CASSAGLAFRETQYF.

The V call is TRBV27, the J call TRBJ2-5; D tentatively fits TRBD1 or TRBD2 (9 bases each). CDR3 length: 19 amino acids. Per germline, CDR1 MNHEY and CDR2 SMNVEV (reference sequence). The germline V and J ends were trimmed by 5 bases and 5 bases, with 30 bases remaining between them. The CDR3 here is CASSPRTGVTSGQLETQYF. CDR3 bases: TGTGCCAGCAGTCCCCGGACAGGGGTTACTAGCGGGCAACTGGAGACCCAGTACTTC.

This chain connects TRBV5-1 to TRBJ2-7; 7 bases align to TRBD1. V lost 0 bases and J lost 1; bases outside the gene matches: 7. The CDR3 contains 16 residues. The germline V gene has CDR1 SGHRS and CDR2 YFSETQ. CDR3 coding DNA: TGCGCCAGCAGCTTGGCACAGACAGGGACGTCCTACGAGCAGTACTTC. Protein: CASSLAQTGTSYEQYF.

This chain connects TRBV5-4 to TRBJ2-5, with no clear D. Germline CDR1 and CDR2: SGHNT and YYREEE (reference sequence). The CDR3 length is 13 residues. V was pared by 0 bases and J by 3 bases, with 6 bases between. CDR3 sequence (DNA): TGTGCCAGCAGCTTGGGGGTTAAAGAGACCCAGTACTTC. Translation: CASSLGVKETQYF. Full variable domain (outside the CDR3, taken from reference TRBV5-4 and TRBJ2-5): ETGVTQSPTHLIKTRGQQVTLRCSSQSGHNTVSWYQQALGQGPQFIFQYYREEENGRGNFPPRFSGLQFPNYSSELNVNALELDDSALYLCASSLGVKETQYFGPGTRLLVL.

V gene TRBV9 combines with J gene TRBJ2-7; possibly TRBD1 for D (5 bases). V dropped 0 bases and J dropped 2 bases, with 9 bases sitting between them. In germline, CDR1 is SGDLS, CDR2 YYNGEE. CDR3 length: 14 residues. The chain's CDR3 is CASSVATDTYEQYF. The CDR3 DNA reads TGTGCCAGCAGCGTAGCGACGGACACCTACGAGCAGTACTTC.

The gene calls are TRBV7-8 and TRBJ1-5, with D tentatively TRBD1 (6 bases). Germline CDR1 and CDR2: SGHVS and FQNEAQ. This CDR3 region has 15 residues. V lost 5 bases to trimming and J lost 2 bases, with 13 bases between them. The CDR3 region has the DNA TGTGCCAGCAGCCCCACAGGGAATCGCAATCAGCCCCAGCATTTT. Translating gives CASSPTGNRNQPQHF.

The chain recombines TRBV5-1 with TRBJ1-1; no reliable D call. CDR3 length: 13 amino acids. The V end was cut by 2 bases, the J end by 7 bases, with 12 bases between. Germline CDR1 reads SGHRS; CDR2 reads YFSETQ. In nucleotides, the CDR3 is TGCGCCAGCAGCTTAGGGAGGGAAGATGAAGCTTTCTTT. It yields the protein CASSLGREDEAFF.

The rearrangement joins TRBV19 to TRBJ2-7; tentative D call: TRBD2 (6 bases). V was shortened by 1 base and J by 5 bases, with 18 bases between the two germline ends. CDR3 length equals 16 residues. CDR1 and CDR2 (germline): LNHDA, SQIVND (reference sequence). CDR3 loop: CASSIAAGRMGDEQYF. CDR3 nucleotides: TGTGCCAGTAGTATAGCGGCAGGGAGGATGGGGGACGAGCAGTACTTC.

The chain uses TRBV21-1 and TRBJ2-7; the D call in the table, TRBD1, was not verified against the DNA. TRBV21-1 is a known pseudogene. The CDR3 is made up of 15 amino acids. CDR3 in amino acids: CASSKWRQGNYEQYF. The CDR3 DNA sequence: TGTGCCAGCAGCAAATGGAGACAGGGGAACTACGAGCAGTACTTC.

The chain uses TRBV7-9 and TRBJ1-4, with TRBD1 identical over 9 bases. The V gene's germline CDR1 is SEHNR and CDR2 FQNEAQ (reference sequence). With 5 bases clipped from V and 5 bases from J, the junction kept 6 bases outside the gene matches. The CDR3 contains 15 residues. The CDR3 DNA sequence: TGTGCCAGCAGCCGGGTACAGGGGGCGAATGAAAAACTGTTTTTT. The encoded protein is CASSRVQGANEKLFF.

This clone was found once. The chain carries TRBV24-1 and TRBJ2-2, with D perhaps being TRBD1 or TRBD2 (5 bases each). Germline loops: CDR1 KGHDR, CDR2 SFDVKD. V dropped 9 bases and J dropped 6 bases, with 13 bases sitting between them. This CDR3 is built from 13 residues. The CDR3 region is CATSRGPPGELFF. The DNA of the CDR3 is TGTGCCACCTCTCGGGGACCGCCCGGGGAGCTGTTTTTT.

This sequence joins TRBV7-8 and TRBJ2-1; 11 bases agree with TRBD2. V trimming: 2 bases; J trimming: 5 bases; junction bases outside the gene matches: 8. Germline loops: CDR1 SGHVS, CDR2 FQNEAQ. This CDR3 contains 17 residues. CDR3 sequence (DNA): TGTGCCAGCAGCTTAAGACTAGCGGGGATAAGGGACAATGAGCAGTTCTTC. Amino acids: CASSLRLAGIRDNEQFF.

The chain links TRBV3-1 (or the pseudogene TRBV3-2) to TRBJ2-3, with 7 bases fitting TRBD1. CDR1 and CDR2 (germline): LGHDT, YNNKEL (reference sequence). The CDR3 has 17 amino acids. The trim removed 0 bases at V and 0 bases at J, leaving 6 bases unmatched. The CDR3 nucleotides read TGTGCCAGCAGCCAAGATGAGGGGGCCTTTAGCACAGATACGCAGTATTTT. It encodes CASSQDEGAFSTDTQYF.

The genes are TRBV19 and TRBJ2-5; D is undetermined. Per the germline V gene, CDR1 is LNHDA and CDR2 is SQIVND (reference sequence). V was cut by 10 bases and J by 5 bases, with 11 bases left in between. The CDR3 covers 11 residues. Here the CDR3 DNA reads TGTGCCACGGCCGTGAGGGAGACCCAGTACTTC. This encodes CATAVRETQYF. The variable domain in full, with the rest retrieved from reference TRBV19 and TRBJ2-5, is DGGITQSPKYLFRKEGQNVTLSCEQNLNHDAMYWYRQDPGQGLRLIYYSQIVNDFQKGDIAEGYSVSREKKESFPLTVTSAQKNPTAFYLCATAVRETQYFGPGTRLLVL.

The chain is built from TRBV21-1 and TRBJ1-2; the table's D call, TRBD1, has no DNA check behind it. TRBV21-1 is given as a pseudogene. This CDR3 has 17 residues. The CDR3 bases are TGTGCCAGCAGCAAAACATATAAGGGGGGACAGAACTATGGCTACACCTTC. It encodes CASSKTYKGGQNYGYTF.

The rearrangement uses TRBV12-5 and TRBJ2-5, with D unclear. The CDR3 sequence is 13 residues long. From germline, CDR1 is LGHNT and CDR2 FRNRAP. V was clipped by 6 bases and J by 4 bases, with 12 bases between them. The CDR3 loop is CASGGPGGETQYF. Here the CDR3 DNA reads TGTGCTAGTGGGGGCCCTGGCGGAGAGACCCAGTACTTC.

CDR3 sequence: CASRREPNTEAFF. CDR3 coding DNA: TGTGCCAGCAGGAGAGAACCGAACACTGAAGCTTTCTTT. The V and J genes are TRBV2 and TRBJ1-1; D is uncertain. The CDR3 contains 13 residues. The V end lost 6 bases, the J end lost 1 base, and 9 bases lay between the germline ends. Germline V gene sequence: CDR1 SNHLY, CDR2 FYNNEI.

The genes are TRBV3-1 (or the pseudogene TRBV3-2) and TRBJ2-1, with D perhaps assigned TRBD1 or TRBD2 (6 bases each). The germline V and J ends were trimmed by 0 bases and 3 bases, with 12 bases remaining between them. Germline values: CDR1 LGHDT, CDR2 YNNKEL (reference sequence). The CDR3 is 16 amino acids. Written as DNA, the CDR3 is TGTGCCAGCAGCCAAGATCGCAGGGGAGGCTACAATGAGCAGTTCTTC. This codes for CASSQDRRGGYNEQFF.

The chain joins TRBV5-8 to TRBJ2-7; D not certain. The V and J ends lost 4 bases and 3 bases respectively, with 8 bases between them. This CDR3 region has 12 residues. From germline, CDR1 is SGHTS and CDR2 YDEGEE. The CDR3 bases are TGTGCCAGCAGCCGACCACGCTACGAGCAGTACTTC. Amino acid sequence: CASSRPRYEQYF.

CDR3 protein: CASSIGGANYGYTF. DNA of the CDR3: TGTGCCAGTAGTATAGGGGGCGCAAACTATGGCTACACCTTC. The V and J genes are TRBV19 and TRBJ1-2; D is possibly TRBD1 (5 bases). V was pared by 1 base and J by 2 bases, with 8 bases between. The germline V gene has CDR1 LNHDA and CDR2 SQIVND (reference sequence). This CDR3 has 14 residues.

This chain connects TRBV7-6 to TRBJ1-3; D call uncertain. Germline CDR1 SGHVS, CDR2 FNYEAQ. This CDR3 comprises 16 residues. Trimming left V 1 base short and J 0 bases short, with 10 bases between. CDR3 nucleotides: TGTGCCAGCAGCTTAGAGCTAGAGCTCTCTGGAAACACCATATATTTT. It encodes CASSLELELSGNTIYF.

This sequence joins TRBV25-1 and TRBJ2-7, with TRBD2 as a possible D gene (6 bases). The V and J ends lost 1 base and 1 base respectively, with 14 bases between them. The germline gives CDR1 MGHDK, CDR2 SYGVNS. CDR3 length: 16 amino acids. The CDR3 DNA reads as TGTGCCAGCAGTGAATCTCAGGCGGGGCTATCCTACGAGCAGTACTTC. The encoded protein is CASSESQAGLSYEQYF.

This sequence joins TRBV5-1 and TRBJ2-3, with D perhaps assigned TRBD1 or TRBD2 (5 bases each). This CDR3 has 13 amino acids. Trimming left V 4 bases short and J 6 bases short, with 12 bases between. Germline V gene sequence: CDR1 SGHRS, CDR2 YFSETQ. CDR3 nucleotide sequence: TGCGCCAGCAGCCCGGGGACGGTTGATACGCAGTATTTT. Amino acid sequence: CASSPGTVDTQYF. Full variable domain (rest looked up from reference TRBV5-1 and TRBJ2-3): KAGVTQTPRYLIKTRGQQVTLSCSPISGHRSVSWYQQTPGQGLQFLFEYFSETQRNKGNFPGRFSGRQFSNSRSEMNVSTLELGDSALYLCASSPGTVDTQYFGPGTRLTVL.

This rearrangement joins TRBV6-5 to TRBJ1-1; D unclear. The CDR3 extends over 13 amino acids. CDR1 is MNHEY, CDR2 SVGAGI, per germline. V lost 2 bases and J 6 bases, leaving 10 bases between the germline ends. DNA of the CDR3: TGTGCCAGCAGTTACAGGATCAGCGCTGAAGCTTTCTTT. This codes for CASSYRISAEAFF.

The chain recombines TRBV30 with TRBJ1-6; maybe TRBD1 (6 bases). Germline V gives CDR1 GTSNPN, CDR2 SVGIG (reference sequence). The CDR3 consists of 20 residues. V was clipped by 6 bases and J by 0 bases, with 27 bases between them. This CDR3 reads CACERIRGGTLSSYNSPLHF. The CDR3 bases are TGTGCCTGTGAACGGATTCGAGGGGGGACATTGAGCTCCTATAATTCACCCCTCCACTTT.

The J gene is TRBJ1-1, the V gene TRBV3-1 (or the pseudogene TRBV3-2); D not resolved. Per the germline V gene, CDR1 is LGHDT and CDR2 is YNNKEL (reference sequence). Trimming removed 0 bases from V and 8 bases from J, with 13 bases in between. The CDR3 runs 14 residues. The CDR3 sequence: CASSQEKSGYEAFF. The CDR3 DNA reads as TGTGCCAGCAGCCAAGAAAAATCCGGGTACGAAGCTTTCTTT.

The V and J genes are TRBV4-1 and TRBJ2-5; 8 nucleotides agree with TRBD2. CDR1 is MGHRA, CDR2 YSYEKL, per germline. CDR3 length equals 16 residues. V shed 0 bases, J shed 5 bases, and the junction held 8 bases outside the gene matches. For the CDR3, the DNA is TGCGCCAGCAGCCAAGAGGCGGGGGGTTGGAAGGAGACCCAGTACTTC. Translated: CASSQEAGGWKETQYF.

The CDR3 DNA follows: TGTGCCAGCAGTGGACCCACGGGACAGGGCCCCTCTGGGGCCAACGTCCTGACTTTC. Its protein is CASSGPTGQGPSGANVLTF. V gene TRBV2 combines with J gene TRBJ2-6; TRBD1 matches at 9 bases. Germline lookup yields CDR1 SNHLY and CDR2 FYNNEI. This CDR3 region has 19 residues. Trimming cost V 4 bases and J 0 bases; bases outside gene matches: 10.

The genes are TRBV5-1 and TRBJ2-3, with D perhaps matching TRBD1 (5 bases). The ends were cut back, 3 bases at V and 4 bases at J, with 9 bases in the middle. The length of the CDR3 is 13 residues. CDR1 is SGHRS, CDR2 YFSETQ, per germline. CDR3 in DNA: TGCGCCAGCAGCTCGCTGACAGCAGATACGCAGTATTTT. This encodes CASSSLTADTQYF.

The genes are TRBV6-5 and TRBJ1-1; D not resolved. The CDR3 is made up of 14 amino acids. The V gene's germline CDR1 is MNHEY and CDR2 SVGAGI. Trimming removed 0 bases from V and 7 bases from J, with 12 bases in between. CDR3 nucleotides: TGTGCCAGCAGTTACTCTCCCTCGGGGATTGAAGCTTTCTTT. It specifies CASSYSPSGIEAFF.

J is TRBJ2-1 and V is TRBV5-5, with 8 bases that match TRBD2. The CDR3 sequence is 16 residues long. In germline, CDR1 is SGHKS, CDR2 YYEKEE (reference sequence). V was pared by 5 bases and J by 0 bases, with 7 bases of the junction left unmatched. The CDR3 here is CASSRSGTSSYNEQFF. The CDR3 DNA reads as TGTGCCAGCAGTCGATCCGGGACTAGCTCCTACAATGAGCAGTTCTTC.

The V and J genes are TRBV5-1 and TRBJ2-1; 7 bases agree with TRBD1. The germline V gene encodes CDR1 SGHRS and CDR2 YFSETQ. The junction had 4 bases not matched to a gene; V was cut back by 1 base and J by 3 bases. The CDR3 is made up of 15 amino acids. CDR3 DNA: TGCGCCAGCAGCTTGACAGGGGATCACTACAATGAGCAGTTCTTC. This translates into CASSLTGDHYNEQFF.